This record looks at one T cell receptor beta chain sequence and its context. V shed 0 bases and J shed 4 bases, with 8 bases lying between them. CDR1 SGHRS and CDR2 YFSETQ come from the germline V gene. There are 14 residues in the CDR3. These data come from a study of blood T cell repertoires in COVID-19. The method was immunoSEQ multiplex PCR; TCRdb's version includes in-frame clones alone and lacks a portion of them. The data contain some 250,000 clones, about 70% of them singletons. The V and J genes are TRBV5-1 and TRBJ2-1; D gene ambiguous. This receptor was obtained from a woman older than 75 with acute or convalescent COVID-19. The specimen sequenced was peripheral blood. The CDR3 bases are TGCGCCAGCAGCTTGGATCCCGTATACAATGAGCAGTTCTTC. This gives the protein CASSLDPVYNEQFF.